Below, one TCR beta chain is given with its context. Its antigen is not identified. This specimen belongs to a study of vaccination and CD4 T cells after COVID-19. In the study overall: As control conditions, cultures were given either a CEFX pool serving as positive control, an HIV-1 Nef pool, or no peptide at all.

Documented treatment: approximately 10-day PBMC culture with coronavirus spike peptide pools or control peptides (ViraFEST assay). Collection of the unexposed donor's CD4+ T cells took place before the COVID-19 pandemic (2011-2018). Each of days 3 and 7 saw half the medium replaced by fresh IL-2 medium. Negative selection was the method that isolated CD4+ T cells after more than 9 days of culture. Probes of unexposed-donor CD4+ T cells used SARS-CoV-2 S/N and four cold-coronavirus spikes (cells permitting). Germline CDR1 reads MNHEY; CDR2 reads SVGEGT. The CDR3 sequence is 11 residues long. V lost 2 bases, J lost 9 bases, and 7 bases lay in between. At the Johns Hopkins FTIC core, DNA taken from cultured CD4+ T cells was sequenced by way of the Oncomine TCR Beta short-read assay. TCRdb itself ran the PCR reads through MiXCR, one entry per CDR3 protein. The sample has roughly 9,200 distinct CDR3 sequences; 34% are singletons.

This chain links TRBV6-2 or TRBV6-3 with TRBJ2-5, with TRBD2 as a possible D gene (5 bases). Specimen: CD4+ T cells from blood, cultured in vitro. The clonotype originates from a human donor in good health. The CDR3 is CASSYPEAQYF. The CDR3 DNA reads TGTGCCAGCAGTTACCCGGAGGCCCAGTACTTC.